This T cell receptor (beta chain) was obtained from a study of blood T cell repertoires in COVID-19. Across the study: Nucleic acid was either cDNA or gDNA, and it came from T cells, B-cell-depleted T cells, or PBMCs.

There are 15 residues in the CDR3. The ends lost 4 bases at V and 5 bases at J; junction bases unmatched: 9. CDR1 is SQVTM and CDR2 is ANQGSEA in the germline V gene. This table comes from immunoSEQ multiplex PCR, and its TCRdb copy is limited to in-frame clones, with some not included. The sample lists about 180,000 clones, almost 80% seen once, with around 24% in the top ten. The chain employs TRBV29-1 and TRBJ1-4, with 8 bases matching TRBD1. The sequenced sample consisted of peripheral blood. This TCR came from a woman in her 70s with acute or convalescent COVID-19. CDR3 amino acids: CSVVVGGTGNEKLFF. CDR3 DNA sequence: TGCAGCGTTGTAGTCGGCGGGACAGGAAATGAAAAACTGTTTTTT.